The T cell receptor beta chain described here comes from a study of shared T cell receptors in the human thymus. Only in-frame clones appear in the TCRdb table, and some are missing; sequencing was by immunoSEQ multiplex PCR. The table has more than 550,000 clones, 80% to 90% seen once. CDR1 is SQVTM and CDR2 is ANQGSEA in the germline V gene. This CDR3 region has 15 residues. Deletions cut 6 bases from V and 1 base from J, with 13 bases between. The same sample was also studied in work on human thymus T cells. That paper notes: Corrective surgery for congenital heart defects was being performed on the healthy Finnish infants who served as donors.

Sequenced: thymocytes. The chain links TRBV29-1 to TRBJ2-6, with a weak D call TRBD2 (5 bases). The receptor was isolated from a girl under two years old with a congenital heart defect. CDR3 in DNA: TGCAGCGTCTCCCTCGGGGTGTCTGGGGCCAACGTCCTGACTTTC. It encodes CSVSLGVSGANVLTF.